This T cell receptor (beta chain) was captured in a study of T cell responses to AZD1222 COVID-19 vaccine. Study observations and caveats: Vaccination with two AZD1222 doses was followed by a rise in Spike-specific TCR breadth and depth.

Only in-frame clones appear in the TCRdb table, and some are missing; sequencing was by immunoSEQ multiplex PCR. The table lists over 85,000 clones, approximately 90% of them singletons. This CDR3 is built from 17 residues. Germline V gene sequence: CDR1 MNHEY, CDR2 SVGEGT. Trimming cost V 2 bases and J 0 bases, with 16 bases left between them. The count of this clone is one. The antigen remains unidentified. The genes are TRBV6-2 or TRBV6-3 and TRBJ1-1; D is ambiguous. This material consisted of peripheral blood, taken on day 0 of AZD1222 vaccination. The sequence derives from an adult in good health. CDR3 amino acids: CASSYPVGKTVNTEAFF. The DNA for the CDR3 is TGTGCCAGCAGTTACCCGGTAGGGAAAACGGTGAACACTGAAGCTTTCTTT.